The next 19 T cell receptor beta chains were all read from a single sample in a study of OX40 agonist ivuxolimab in advanced cancers. Library preparation used the immunoSEQ multiplex PCR assay. TCRdb mirrors the immuneACCESS table, restricted to in-frame sequences. Some clones are absent from its copies; in checked studies, under half trace to an unresolved V gene, and the reason for the others is unknown. The sample table lists about 92,000 clones, approximately 91% of them with a count of one. The ten largest make up around 0.33% of the sample. This sample comprised CD4+ or CD8+ T cells sorted from blood, obtained in a trial of the OX40 agonist ivuxolimab. Every receptor here comes from an adult with an advanced solid tumor such as melanoma, head and neck, liver or kidney cancer.

This clone has just one count. This chain links TRBV7-9 with TRBJ1-2; D gene unclear. This CDR3 has 12 amino acids. V was shortened by 2 bases and J by 4 bases, with 5 bases between the two germline ends. Germline CDR1 SEHNR, CDR2 FQNEAQ (reference sequence). The CDR3 loop is CASSLRSYGYTF. The CDR3 coding sequence is TGTGCCAGCAGCTTAAGAAGCTATGGCTACACCTTC.

This chain connects TRBV28 to TRBJ2-3; possibly TRBD1 or TRBD2 for D (7 bases each). The CDR3 totals 16 residues. The germline V gene has CDR1 MDHEN and CDR2 SYDVKM. V was shortened by 4 bases and J by 3 bases, with 17 bases between the two germline ends. The CDR3: CASSSPQGEGTDTQYF. CDR3 DNA: TGTGCCAGCAGTTCGCCCCAGGGGGAGGGGACAGATACGCAGTATTTT.

This sequence joins TRBV5-1 and TRBJ2-1; 16 positions match TRBD2. The CDR3 contains 17 residues. V shed 0 bases and J 7 bases; nucleotides not matched to a gene: 4. Germline CDR1 reads SGHRS; CDR2 reads YFSETQ. CDR3 in amino acids: CASSLGGTSGRDNEQFF. In DNA, the CDR3 is TGCGCCAGCAGCTTGGGGGGGACTAGCGGGAGGGATAATGAGCAGTTCTTC.

This sequence joins TRBV2 and TRBJ2-5; D is perhaps TRBD1 or TRBD2 (6 bases each). From germline, CDR1 is SNHLY and CDR2 FYNNEI. V lost 4 bases to trimming and J lost 4 bases, with 13 bases between them. The CDR3 consists of 14 residues. Here the CDR3 reads CASSVQGRGETQYF. The CDR3 DNA is TGTGCCAGCAGTGTTCAGGGGCGGGGAGAGACCCAGTACTTC.

Comment on this clone: Other DNA variants within this sample encode the same CDR3. The CDR3: CASSSGRATNEKLFF. CDR3 bases: TGTGCCAGTAGTTCGGGAAGGGCCACTAATGAAAAACTGTTTTTT. The rearrangement uses TRBV19 and TRBJ1-4, with D unresolved. The CDR3 contains 15 residues. V was shortened by 5 bases and J by 2 bases, with 12 bases between the two germline ends. Germline lookup yields CDR1 LNHDA and CDR2 SQIVND (reference sequence).

The gene calls are TRBV6-1 and TRBJ2-7; 7 nucleotides align to TRBD1. CDR3 length: 14 amino acids. CDR1 and CDR2 from the germline V gene are MNHNS and SASEGT. Germline trimming cut 4 bases from V and 5 bases from J; bases unmatched to any gene: 8. The CDR3 DNA sequence: TGTGCCAGCAGTGCCGAAGGGGGCTCGGACGAGCAGTACTTC. This translates into CASSAEGGSDEQYF.

The rearrangement joins TRBV6-1 to TRBJ1-3, with D possibly TRBD1 on 5 matching bases. The CDR3 is 13 amino acids. Trimming took 6 bases from V and 2 from J, leaving 8 bases between them. In germline, CDR1 is MNHNS, CDR2 SASEGT. CDR3 region: CASRPGTGNTIYF. CDR3 sequence (DNA): TGTGCCAGCAGGCCAGGGACTGGAAACACCATATATTTT.

This chain uses TRBV5-6 with TRBJ2-7; D remains ambiguous. Trimming stripped 0 bases from V and 5 bases from J, with 15 bases between. The CDR3 is 15 amino acids. In germline, CDR1 is SGHDT, CDR2 YYEEEE. CDR3 nucleotides: TGTGCCAGCAGCTTGGAACAAAAACCGCTCCACGAGCAGTACTTC. This sequence encodes CASSLEQKPLHEQYF.

The chain has TRBV7-8 and TRBJ1-5; no definite D call. Germline V lookup: CDR1 SGHVS, CDR2 FQNEAQ. The germline V and J ends were trimmed by 1 base and 3 bases, with 7 bases remaining between them. This CDR3 comprises 14 residues. For the CDR3, the DNA is TGTGCCAGCAGCTTAGAACGACTCAATCAGCCCCAGCATTTT. Translating gives CASSLERLNQPQHF.

CDR3 loop: CASSLTGTEYEQYF. The CDR3 DNA reads TGTGCCAGCAGCCTAACCGGGACAGAATACGAGCAGTACTTC. The chain links TRBV4-2 to TRBJ2-7; 7 positions match TRBD1. There are 14 residues in the CDR3. The germline CDR1 and CDR2 sequences are LGHNA and YNFKEQ. J lost 4 bases, V lost 4 bases, and 7 bases had no gene match.

The chain couples TRBV7-2 to TRBJ2-5; no clear D. The CDR3 covers 13 residues. Trimming removed 4 bases from V and 5 bases from J, with 11 bases in between. Per germline, CDR1 SGHTA and CDR2 FQGNSA. CDR3 residues: CASSYGRWETQYF. DNA of the CDR3: TGTGCCAGCAGCTACGGACGGTGGGAGACCCAGTACTTC.

In this sample, this clone turned up once. The chain links TRBV4-3 to TRBJ1-4; possible D gene TRBD1, 6 bases. There are 14 residues in the CDR3. Germline V gene data show CDR1 as LGHNA and CDR2 as YSLEER. The V end was cut by 2 bases, the J end by 7 bases, with 11 bases between. CDR3 residues: CASSQSGGGEKLFF. The CDR3 DNA reads as TGCGCCAGCAGCCAATCTGGGGGCGGTGAAAAACTGTTTTTT.

V gene TRBV20-1 combines with J gene TRBJ2-1, with D possibly matching TRBD1 (5 bases). The germline V gene encodes CDR1 DFQATT and CDR2 SNEGSKA (reference sequence). The CDR3 consists of 11 residues. V shed 6 bases and J shed 10 bases, with 13 bases lying between them. CDR3 sequence: CSAERQGEQFF. The CDR3 DNA follows: TGCAGTGCGGAGCGTCAGGGAGAGCAGTTCTTC.

This clone was counted a single time. This sequence joins TRBV6-5 and TRBJ1-2; D gene uncertain. The CDR3 is made up of 12 amino acids. Trimming took 6 bases from V and 8 from J, leaving 13 bases between them. Germline V gene lookup returns CDR1 MNHEY and CDR2 SVGAGI. The CDR3 nucleotides read TGTGCCAGCAGCCCGGACGGGATCGGCTACACCTTC. This sequence encodes CASSPDGIGYTF.

The V gene is TRBV28, the J gene TRBJ1-1; 7 positions agree with TRBD1. The trim removed 5 bases at V and 5 bases at J, leaving 8 bases unmatched. This CDR3 has 14 amino acids. Germline CDR1 is MDHEN and CDR2 is SYDVKM. The CDR3 is CASSRGDRITEAFF. The DNA for the CDR3 is TGTGCCAGCAGTCGGGGGGACAGAATTACTGAAGCTTTCTTT.

This chain links TRBV28 with TRBJ1-1; no reliable D call. The CDR3 totals 15 residues. Trimming cost V 5 bases and J 4 bases, with 17 bases left between them. Germline values: CDR1 MDHEN, CDR2 SYDVKM. This CDR3 is CASSMPYPAGTEAFF. DNA for the CDR3: TGTGCCAGCAGTATGCCCTACCCGGCGGGCACTGAAGCTTTCTTT.

V and J are TRBV5-6 and TRBJ2-5, with 8 bases lining up with TRBD2. The CDR3 length is 15 residues. The germline gives CDR1 SGHDT, CDR2 YYEEEE. The trim removed 3 bases at V and 2 bases at J, leaving 6 bases unmatched. The CDR3 is CASSWTGTSQETQYF. CDR3 coding DNA: TGTGCCAGCAGCTGGACCGGGACTAGTCAAGAGACCCAGTACTTC.

The chain joins TRBV7-2 to TRBJ2-2, with 9 bases identical to TRBD2. V shed 5 bases and J 5 bases; nucleotides not matched to a gene: 9. The CDR3 loop spans 16 amino acids. Germline-derived CDR1 and CDR2 are SGHTA and FQGNSA. CDR3 sequence (DNA): TGTGCCAGCAGCACGACGCCTAGCGGGATAACCGGGGAGCTGTTTTTT. This sequence encodes CASSTTPSGITGELFF.

V is TRBV6-5 and J is TRBJ2-3; D is unresolved. The CDR3 is 12 amino acids. Germline V gives CDR1 MNHEY, CDR2 SVGAGI. V lost 6 bases and J lost 4, with 8 bases in between. The CDR3 is CASSDFADTQYF. CDR3 bases: TGTGCCAGCAGCGACTTCGCAGATACGCAGTATTTT.